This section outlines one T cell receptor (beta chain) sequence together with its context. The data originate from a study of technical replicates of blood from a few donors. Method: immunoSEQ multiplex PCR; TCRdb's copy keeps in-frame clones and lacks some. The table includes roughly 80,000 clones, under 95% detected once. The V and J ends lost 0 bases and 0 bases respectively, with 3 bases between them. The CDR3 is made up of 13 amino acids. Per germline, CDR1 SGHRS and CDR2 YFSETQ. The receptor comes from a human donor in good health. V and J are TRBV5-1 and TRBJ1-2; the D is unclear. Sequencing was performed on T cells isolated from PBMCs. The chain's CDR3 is CASSLASNYGYTF. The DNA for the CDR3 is TGCGCCAGCAGCTTGGCTTCTAACTATGGCTACACCTTC.